These 30 T cell receptor beta chains came from one sample sequenced in a study of post-analysis software for immune sequencing data. Broader study findings: The study found TRBV5-6, TRBV5-1 and TRBV20-1 among 5 or 6 TRBV segments more frequent in patients than controls.

Prepared libraries of TCR beta cDNA carried unique molecular identifiers. TCRdb processed the PCR reads anew with MiXCR; each CDR3 protein has one entry. The sample consists of approximately 350,000 distinct CDR3 sequences, less than 40% of them appearing once. Antigens for these TCRs are unknown. Sequences were obtained from blood. These receptors all come from a girl aged 5-17 years with multiple sclerosis.

The V gene is TRBV5-1, the J gene TRBJ1-1, with D perhaps matching TRBD1 (5 bases). Germline values: CDR1 SGHRS, CDR2 YFSETQ. CDR3 length equals 14 residues. V lost 0 bases and J lost 6, with 12 bases in between. CDR3 DNA sequence: TGCGCCAGCAGCTTGGAAGGGGAAAGGGCTGAAGCTTTCTTT. The encoded protein is CASSLEGERAEAFF.

V usage is TRBV20-1 and J usage is TRBJ2-3, with D perhaps assigned TRBD1 or TRBD2 (5 bases each). V gave up 3 bases and J gave up 2 bases, with 9 bases separating them. This CDR3 contains 13 residues. Germline V gene lookup returns CDR1 DFQATT and CDR2 SNEGSKA (reference sequence). CDR3 sequence: CSARGENTDTQYF. As DNA, the CDR3 is TGCAGTGCTAGGGGGGAGAACACAGATACGCAGTATTTT.

This chain uses TRBV6-6 with TRBJ1-4, with D perhaps TRBD1 (6 bases). V shed 7 bases and J shed 3 bases, with 18 bases lying between them. Per germline, CDR1 MNHNY and CDR2 SVGAGI (reference sequence). There are 16 residues in the CDR3. The CDR3 DNA reads as TGTGCCAGCATCGCTAGACAGGAGAGAGCTAATGAAAAACTGTTTTTT. Amino acids: CASIARQERANEKLFF.

This clonotype turned up a few times. The V gene is TRBV6-6, the J gene TRBJ1-2; D may be TRBD1 (6 bases). Germline V gives CDR1 MNHNY, CDR2 SVGAGI (reference sequence). Trimming removed 5 bases at V and 3 bases at J, with 19 bases between. This CDR3 comprises 16 residues. Written as DNA, the CDR3 is TGTGCCAGCAGTCATGGGGGGGGCAGGGCTTACTATGGCTACACCTTC. Residues: CASSHGGGRAYYGYTF.

This clonotype was seen only a few times. The V and J genes are TRBV12-3 or TRBV12-4 and TRBJ1-5; the D gene is possibly TRBD1 (6 bases). The CDR3 totals 17 residues. V was shortened by 0 bases and J by 2 bases, with 14 bases between the two germline ends. The CDR3 loop is CASSLARWYRGNQPQHF. DNA of the CDR3: TGTGCCAGCAGTTTAGCCAGATGGTACAGGGGCAATCAGCCCCAGCATTTT.

This chain joins TRBV6-5 and TRBJ1-4; 9 bases match TRBD1. The junction had 14 bases not matched to a gene; V was cut back by 1 base and J by 8 bases. Germline V gives CDR1 MNHEY, CDR2 SVGAGI. CDR3 size: 18 residues. In DNA form, the CDR3 reads TGTGCCAGCAGTTACTTAGATCCCGGGACAGGGTTCGACGAAAAACTGTTTTTT. This codes for CASSYLDPGTGFDEKLFF.

This rearrangement joins TRBV6-1 to TRBJ1-1, with TRBD1 identical over 7 bases. The ends lost 5 bases at V and 1 base at J; junction bases unmatched: 7. The CDR3 covers 15 residues. Germline V gene lookup returns CDR1 MNHNS and CDR2 SASEGT. CDR3 nucleotides: TGTGCCAGCAGTCCCGACGCAGGGGGGAACACTGAAGCTTTCTTT. Translation gives CASSPDAGGNTEAFF.

Notes on this clonotype: This could be a read error, since a much larger clone is one nucleotide away. This sequence joins TRBV3-1 and TRBJ2-3; the match to TRBD2 covers 9 bases. The CDR3 totals 15 residues. Germline V gene lookup returns CDR1 LGHDT and CDR2 YNNKEL (reference sequence). J was trimmed by 6 bases and V by 6 bases; bases with no gene match: 10. The CDR3 DNA sequence: TGTGCCAGCAGGCCCAGGGCTAGCGGGGCCGATACGCAGTATTTT. It codes for CASRPRASGADTQYF.

This clonotype was detected only a few times. The V call is TRBV6-2 or TRBV6-3, the J call TRBJ2-7; D tentatively reads TRBD1 or TRBD2 (5 bases each). The CDR3 is 14 amino acids. Germline assignment: CDR1 MNHEY and CDR2 SVGEGT. V lost 6 bases, J lost 0 bases, and 12 bases lay in between. The DNA for the CDR3 is TGTGCCAGCAGCGCCGGGACGGCCTCCTACGAGCAGTACTTC. It specifies CASSAGTASYEQYF.

The chain couples TRBV6-1 to TRBJ2-1; 10 bases agree with TRBD2. V shed 2 bases and J 2 bases; nucleotides not matched to a gene: 0. The germline V gene encodes CDR1 MNHNS and CDR2 SASEGT. This CDR3 comprises 15 residues. CDR3 coding DNA: TGTGCCAGCAGTGAAAGCGGGGGGGCCTACAATGAGCAGTTCTTC. It specifies CASSESGGAYNEQFF.

With regard to this clonotype: An end of the junction does not agree with germline; a read error may underlie this. The rearrangement links TRBV7-2 to TRBJ1-2; 9 positions agree with TRBD1. The CDR3 spans 15 residues. CDR1 is SGHTA, CDR2 FQGNSA, per germline. CDR3 amino acids: CASSLKTGGNYGCTF. As DNA, the CDR3 is TGTGCCAGCAGCTTAAAGACAGGGGGGAACTATGGCTGCACCTTC. Full variable domain (remainder filled in from reference TRBV7-2 and TRBJ1-2): GAGVSQSPSNKVTEKGKDVELRCDPISGHTALYWYRQSLGQGLEFLIYFQGNSAPDKSGLPSDRFSAERTGGSVSTLTIQRTQQEDSAVYLCASSLKTGGNYGCTFGSGTRLTVV.

The chain employs TRBV12-3 or TRBV12-4 and TRBJ1-5, with 8 nucleotides matching TRBD1. This CDR3 has 14 residues. The trim removed 7 bases at V and 11 bases at J, leaving 13 bases unmatched. The CDR3 sequence is CASTPGGLQSAQHF. The CDR3 nucleotides read TGTGCCAGCACTCCAGGGGGCCTACAATCAGCCCAGCATTTT.

This clonotype was observed many times. The chain has TRBV7-9 and TRBJ1-1, with 8 bases fitting TRBD1. The CDR3 is 14 residues long. After removal of 5 bases from V and 5 bases from J, the junction contained 7 bases not matched to a gene. CDR1 and CDR2 (germline): SEHNR, FQNEAQ (reference sequence). The CDR3 reads CASSPQGERTEAFF. DNA of the CDR3: TGTGCCAGCAGCCCACAGGGGGAGAGGACTGAAGCTTTCTTT.

J is TRBJ1-2 and V is TRBV7-2, with D possibly matching TRBD1 (6 bases). Germline CDR1 is SGHTA and CDR2 is FQGNSA. Trimming took off 6 bases at V and 0 bases at J, with 14 bases between the two ends. The CDR3 length is 15 residues. The CDR3 DNA sequence: TGTGCCAGCAGGCCTGGGACAATGCCTAACTATGGCTACACCTTC. It specifies CASRPGTMPNYGYTF.

CDR3: CASRYQGRQGGQPQHF. CDR3 bases: TGTGCCAGCAGGTACCAGGGGAGGCAGGGCGGGCAGCCCCAGCATTTT. The chain uses TRBV6-6 and TRBJ1-5; D possibly corresponds to TRBD1 (6 bases). Between the trimmed V and J ends, which lost 6 bases and 7 bases, there was a span of 22 bases. This CDR3 has 16 residues. Germline V gene data show CDR1 as MNHNY and CDR2 as SVGAGI (reference sequence).

This clonotype has more than one count but fewer than ten. V gene TRBV5-1 combines with J gene TRBJ2-7, with D unclear. The J call may be in error: the DNA end matches TRBJ2-5 better. CDR1 is SGHRS, CDR2 YFSETQ, per germline. CDR3 size: 13 residues. CDR3 bases: TGCGCCAGCAGCCACACCTTGAAAGAGACCCAGTACTTC. Translated, it gives CASSHTLKETQYF.

This chain links TRBV4-1 with TRBJ1-2, with D possibly TRBD1 on 5 matching bases. The CDR3 loop spans 14 amino acids. The V end lost 4 bases, the J end lost 8 bases, and 17 bases lay between the germline ends. CDR1 and CDR2 from the germline V gene are MGHRA and YSYEKL. The CDR3, as DNA: TGCGCCAGCAGCCCCGAGGGGAGGGTGGAAGGCTACACCTTC. Its translation is CASSPEGRVEGYTF.

The rearrangement uses TRBV10-3 and TRBJ2-1, with 8 bases that match TRBD2. There are 17 residues in the CDR3. CDR1 ENHRY and CDR2 SYGVKD come from the germline V gene. V lost 3 bases to trimming and J lost 7 bases; unmatched junction nucleotides: 14. CDR3 protein: CAISDLDSGLASNEQFF. Here the CDR3 DNA reads TGTGCCATCAGTGATCTCGACTCAGGACTAGCCTCGAATGAGCAGTTCTTC.

V is TRBV28 and J is TRBJ2-7; no reliable D call. The CDR3 contains 9 residues. Per the germline V gene, CDR1 is MDHEN and CDR2 is SYDVKM. This chain's CDR3 is CALPYEQYF. The CDR3 nucleotides are TGTGCTTTGCCCTACGAGCAGTACTTC.

The chain carries TRBV19 and TRBJ2-7; D gene unclear. The end of the DNA is better explained by TRBJ2-5, so the J call may be wrong. The CDR3 is 14 residues long. CDR1 is LNHDA and CDR2 is SQIVND in the germline V gene (reference sequence). The CDR3 sequence: CASSRIVTEETQYF. For the CDR3, the DNA is TGTGCCAGTAGTAGAATTGTGACGGAAGAGACCCAGTACTTC.

The chain carries TRBV27 and TRBJ1-5, with D uncertain. Germline CDR1 reads MNHEY; CDR2 reads SMNVEV (reference sequence). Deletions cut 6 bases from V and 3 bases from J, with 15 bases between. The CDR3 runs to 15 residues. DNA of the CDR3: TGTGCCAGCAGCTTTAAGGCGGTGACCAATCAGCCCCAGCATTTT. This codes for CASSFKAVTNQPQHF.

The chain is built from TRBV20-1 and TRBJ1-4; D unresolved. Trimming removed 2 bases at V and 8 bases at J, with 12 bases between. The CDR3 loop spans 13 amino acids. Germline assignment: CDR1 DFQATT and CDR2 SNEGSKA (reference sequence). The CDR3 DNA sequence: TGCAGTGCTAGACCCCGGCAGCCAGAAAAACTGTTTTTT. Encoded protein: CSARPRQPEKLFF.

The rearrangement uses TRBV6-1 and TRBJ1-5; D perhaps matches TRBD1 (6 bases). The V and J ends lost 6 bases and 1 base respectively, with 19 bases between them. CDR3 size: 17 residues. Germline assignment: CDR1 MNHNS and CDR2 SASEGT. DNA of the CDR3: TGTGCCAGCAGGCGAACAGGGAGCGCGCCGAGCAATCAGCCCCAGCATTTT. Its translation is CASRRTGSAPSNQPQHF.

This clonotype has just a few counts. CDR3 DNA sequence: TGTGCCAGCAGTGAAGCGGACAGGGCGGCCCACGAGCAGTACTTC. Protein: CASSEADRAAHEQYF. The chain combines TRBV6-1 with TRBJ2-7; 8 bases agree with TRBD1. Germline V CDR1 and CDR2: MNHNS, SASEGT. The V and J ends lost 0 bases and 5 bases, in that order; junction bases with no gene match: 6. The CDR3 covers 15 residues.

With regard to this clonotype: One end of the junction fails to match germline, which may point to a read error. This chain connects TRBV4-1 to TRBJ2-7, with 10 bases fitting TRBD1. The CDR3 has 15 residues. CDR1 MGHRA and CDR2 YSYEKL come from the germline V gene. The CDR3 reads CTSSQPGTGAGEQYF. The DNA for the CDR3 is TGCACCAGCAGCCAACCCGGGACAGGGGCGGGCGAGCAGTACTTC.

This clonotype was detected only a few times. V gene TRBV20-1 combines with J gene TRBJ2-5; tentatively, D is TRBD1 or TRBD2 (6 bases each). CDR1 and CDR2 from the germline V gene are DFQATT and SNEGSKA (reference sequence). Trimming cost V 0 bases and J 2 bases, with 16 bases left between them. CDR3 length equals 16 residues. The CDR3 region is CSARDLDGGEQETQYF. DNA of the CDR3: TGCAGTGCTAGAGATCTTGACGGGGGCGAACAAGAGACCCAGTACTTC.

The chain has TRBV3-1 and TRBJ2-7, with 7 bases fitting TRBD1. Germline values: CDR1 LGHDT, CDR2 YNNKEL (reference sequence). The CDR3 loop spans 15 amino acids. The junction had 8 bases not matched to a gene; V was cut back by 1 base and J by 5 bases. CDR3 sequence: CASSQGLTGRDEQYF. CDR3 coding DNA: TGTGCCAGCAGCCAAGGCCTGACAGGGAGAGACGAGCAGTACTTC.

V usage is TRBV7-9 and J usage is TRBJ2-1; TRBD2 might be the D (5 bases). The J call is in doubt because the DNA end fits TRBJ2-7 better. This CDR3 is 15 amino acids long. Germline values: CDR1 SEHNR, CDR2 FQNEAQ (reference sequence). The DNA of the CDR3 is TGTGCCAGCAGCGACCCCTCGGGGTCCTACAATGAGCAGTACTTC. Its translation is CASSDPSGSYNEQYF.

The chain joins TRBV28 to TRBJ2-7; D is unclear. This CDR3 contains 15 residues. Trimming removed 4 bases from V and 0 bases from J, with 13 bases in between. Germline V gives CDR1 MDHEN, CDR2 SYDVKM. CDR3 in DNA: TGTGCCAGCAGTTCCCCCGGCCTGAGCTCCTACGAGCAGTACTTC. It is translated as CASSSPGLSSYEQYF.

The V call is TRBV9, the J call TRBJ2-1; D uncertain. Germline-derived CDR1 and CDR2 are SGDLS and YYNGEE. The length of the CDR3 is 13 residues. Trimming pared 4 bases from V and 2 bases from J, leaving 7 bases between. CDR3 residues: CASSQRPYNEQFF. The CDR3 region has the DNA TGTGCCAGCAGCCAGCGTCCCTACAATGAGCAGTTCTTC.